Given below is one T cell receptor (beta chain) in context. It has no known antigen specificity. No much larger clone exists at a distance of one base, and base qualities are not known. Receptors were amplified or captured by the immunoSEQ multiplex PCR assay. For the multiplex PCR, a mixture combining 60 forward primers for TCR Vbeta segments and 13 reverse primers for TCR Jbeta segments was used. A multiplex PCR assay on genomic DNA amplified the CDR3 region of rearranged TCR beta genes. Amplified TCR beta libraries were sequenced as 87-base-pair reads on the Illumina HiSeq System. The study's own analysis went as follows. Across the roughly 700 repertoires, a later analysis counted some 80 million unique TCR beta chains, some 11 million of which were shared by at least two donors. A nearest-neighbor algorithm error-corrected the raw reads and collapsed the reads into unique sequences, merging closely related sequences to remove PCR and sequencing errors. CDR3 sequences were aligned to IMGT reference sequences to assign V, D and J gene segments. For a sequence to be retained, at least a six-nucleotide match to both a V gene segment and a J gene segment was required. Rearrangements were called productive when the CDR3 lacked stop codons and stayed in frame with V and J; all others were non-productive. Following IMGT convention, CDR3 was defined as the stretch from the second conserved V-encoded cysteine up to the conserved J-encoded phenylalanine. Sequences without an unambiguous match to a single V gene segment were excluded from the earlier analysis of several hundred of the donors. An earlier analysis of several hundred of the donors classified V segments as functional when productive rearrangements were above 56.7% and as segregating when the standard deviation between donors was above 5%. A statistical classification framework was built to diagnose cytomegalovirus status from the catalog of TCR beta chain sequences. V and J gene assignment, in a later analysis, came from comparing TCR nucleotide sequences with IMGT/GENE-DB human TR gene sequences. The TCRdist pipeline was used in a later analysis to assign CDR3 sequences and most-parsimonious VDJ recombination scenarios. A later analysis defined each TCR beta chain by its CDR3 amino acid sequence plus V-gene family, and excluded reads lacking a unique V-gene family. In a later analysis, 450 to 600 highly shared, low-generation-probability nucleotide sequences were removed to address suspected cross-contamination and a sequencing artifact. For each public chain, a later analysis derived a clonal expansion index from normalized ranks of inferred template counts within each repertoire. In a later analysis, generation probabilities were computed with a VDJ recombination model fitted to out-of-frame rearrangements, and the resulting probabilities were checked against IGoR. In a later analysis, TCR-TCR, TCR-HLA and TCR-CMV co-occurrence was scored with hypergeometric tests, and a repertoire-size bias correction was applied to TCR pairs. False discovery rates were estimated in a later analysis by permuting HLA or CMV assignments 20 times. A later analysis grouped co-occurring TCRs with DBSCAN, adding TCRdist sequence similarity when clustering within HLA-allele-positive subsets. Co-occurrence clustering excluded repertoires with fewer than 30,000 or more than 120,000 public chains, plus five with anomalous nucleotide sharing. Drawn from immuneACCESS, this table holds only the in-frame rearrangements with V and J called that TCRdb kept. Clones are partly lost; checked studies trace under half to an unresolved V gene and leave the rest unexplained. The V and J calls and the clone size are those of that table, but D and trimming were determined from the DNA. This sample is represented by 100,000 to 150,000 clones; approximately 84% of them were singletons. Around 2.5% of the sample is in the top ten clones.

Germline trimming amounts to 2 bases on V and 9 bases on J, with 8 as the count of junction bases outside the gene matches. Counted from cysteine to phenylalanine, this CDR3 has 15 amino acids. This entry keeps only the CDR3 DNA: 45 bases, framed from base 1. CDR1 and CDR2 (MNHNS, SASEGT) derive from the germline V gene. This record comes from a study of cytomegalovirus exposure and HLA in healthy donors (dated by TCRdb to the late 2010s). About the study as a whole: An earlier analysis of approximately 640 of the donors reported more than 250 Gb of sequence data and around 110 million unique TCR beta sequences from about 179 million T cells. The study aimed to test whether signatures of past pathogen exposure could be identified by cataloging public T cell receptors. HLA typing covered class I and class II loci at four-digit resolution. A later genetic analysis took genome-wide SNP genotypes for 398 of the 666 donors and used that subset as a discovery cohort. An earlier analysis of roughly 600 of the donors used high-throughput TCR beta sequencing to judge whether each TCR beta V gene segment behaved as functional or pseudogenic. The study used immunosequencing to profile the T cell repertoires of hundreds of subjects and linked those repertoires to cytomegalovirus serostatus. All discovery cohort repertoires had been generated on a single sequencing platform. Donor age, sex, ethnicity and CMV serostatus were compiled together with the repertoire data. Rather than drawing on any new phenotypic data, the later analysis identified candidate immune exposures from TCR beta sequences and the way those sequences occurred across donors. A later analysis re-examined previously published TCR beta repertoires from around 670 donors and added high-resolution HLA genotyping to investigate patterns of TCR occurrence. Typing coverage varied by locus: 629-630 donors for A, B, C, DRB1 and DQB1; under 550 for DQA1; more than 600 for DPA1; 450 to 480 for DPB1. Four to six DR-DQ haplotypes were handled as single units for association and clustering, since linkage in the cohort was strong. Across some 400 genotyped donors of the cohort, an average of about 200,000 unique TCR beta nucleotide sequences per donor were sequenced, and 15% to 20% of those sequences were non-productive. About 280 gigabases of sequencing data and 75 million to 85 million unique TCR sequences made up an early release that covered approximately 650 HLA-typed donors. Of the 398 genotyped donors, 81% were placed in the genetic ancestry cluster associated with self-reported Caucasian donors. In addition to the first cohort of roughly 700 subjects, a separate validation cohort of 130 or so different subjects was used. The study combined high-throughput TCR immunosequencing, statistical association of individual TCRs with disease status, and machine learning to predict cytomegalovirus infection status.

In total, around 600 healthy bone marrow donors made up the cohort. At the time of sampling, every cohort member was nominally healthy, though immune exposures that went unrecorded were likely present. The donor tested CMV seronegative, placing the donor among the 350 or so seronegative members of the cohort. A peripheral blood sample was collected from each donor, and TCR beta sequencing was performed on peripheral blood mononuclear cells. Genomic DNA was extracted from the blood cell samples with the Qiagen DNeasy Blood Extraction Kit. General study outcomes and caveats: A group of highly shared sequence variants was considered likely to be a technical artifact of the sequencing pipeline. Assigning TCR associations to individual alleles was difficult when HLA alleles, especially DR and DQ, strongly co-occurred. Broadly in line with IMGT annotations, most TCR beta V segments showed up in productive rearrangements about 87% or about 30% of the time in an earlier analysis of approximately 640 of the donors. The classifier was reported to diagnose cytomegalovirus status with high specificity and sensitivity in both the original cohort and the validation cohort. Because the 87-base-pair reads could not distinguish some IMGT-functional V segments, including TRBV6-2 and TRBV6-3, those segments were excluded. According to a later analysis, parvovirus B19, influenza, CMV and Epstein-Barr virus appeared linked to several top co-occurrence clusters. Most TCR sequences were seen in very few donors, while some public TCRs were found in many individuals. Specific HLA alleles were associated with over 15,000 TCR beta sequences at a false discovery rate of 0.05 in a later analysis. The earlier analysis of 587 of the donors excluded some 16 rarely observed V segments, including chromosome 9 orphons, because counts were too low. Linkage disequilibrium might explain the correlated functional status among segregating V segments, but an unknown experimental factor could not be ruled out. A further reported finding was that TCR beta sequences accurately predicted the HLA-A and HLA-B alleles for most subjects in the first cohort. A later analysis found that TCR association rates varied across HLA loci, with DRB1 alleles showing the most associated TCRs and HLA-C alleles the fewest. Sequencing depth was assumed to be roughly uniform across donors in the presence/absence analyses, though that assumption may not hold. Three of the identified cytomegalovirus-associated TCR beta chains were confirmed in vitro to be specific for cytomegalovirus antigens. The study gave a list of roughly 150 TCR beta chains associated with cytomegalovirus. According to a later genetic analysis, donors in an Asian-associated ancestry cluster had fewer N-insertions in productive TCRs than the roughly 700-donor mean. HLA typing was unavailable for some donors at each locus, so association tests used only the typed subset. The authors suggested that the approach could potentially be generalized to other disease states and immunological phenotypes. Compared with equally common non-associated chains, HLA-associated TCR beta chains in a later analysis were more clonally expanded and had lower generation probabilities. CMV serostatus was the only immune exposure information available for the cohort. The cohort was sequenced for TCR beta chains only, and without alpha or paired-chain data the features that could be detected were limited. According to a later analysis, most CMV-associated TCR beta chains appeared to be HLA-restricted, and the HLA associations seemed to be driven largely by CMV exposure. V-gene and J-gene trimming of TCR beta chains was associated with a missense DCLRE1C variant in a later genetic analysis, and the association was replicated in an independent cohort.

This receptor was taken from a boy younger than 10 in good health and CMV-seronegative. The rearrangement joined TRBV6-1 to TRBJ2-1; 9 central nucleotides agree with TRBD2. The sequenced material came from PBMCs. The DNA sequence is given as TGTGCCAGCAGTGAACGGGAGGTAGCGGGAGTTGAGCAGTTCTTC. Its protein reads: CASSEREVAGVEQFF.